This T cell receptor beta chain was sequenced in a study of blood T cell repertoires in COVID-19 (dated by TCRdb to 2018 to 2020). About the full investigation: The collaborator samples originated in the United States, Italy and Spain and spanned the acute and convalescent phases of COVID-19. Deeply sampled blood TCRbeta repertoires from subjects exposed to, actively infected with, or recovered from COVID-19 were included in the dataset. Where available, HLA class I and class II types were obtained from metadata supplied by the sample provider rather than from assay-based typing. The prospective study material was composed of cDNA or gDNA derived from T cells, B-cell-depleted T cells, or PBMCs. A freely available public database, intended as a resource for researchers studying the immune response to SARS-CoV-2, is where the repertoires were released. A de-identified subject ID, COVID-19 status, age in years and sex were almost always included in the sample metadata. The samples were drawn from two sources: the first 160 participants of the ongoing ImmuneRACE study, and 1,000 to 1,500 subjects contributed by 6 global collaborators.

Broader findings and caveats from the paper: How much clinical and demographic metadata was included differed by source and by participant, and the metadata was provided uncurated.

The CDR3 runs 15 residues from the cysteine to the phenylalanine. CDR3 DNA only is kept here, 45 bases in frame from base 1. From the germline V gene, CDR1 is SGHAT and CDR2 is FQNNGV. Trimming leaves V shorter by 0 bases and J shorter by 4 bases, with the junction holding 5 bases beyond the gene matches. Note on this clone: It lacks a known antigen. Base qualities are not at hand, and no much larger clone is one base apart.

In the prospective study, participants were about 18 to 100 years old, resided in about two dozen geographic areas of the United States, and were enrolled through a virtual design. To assign participants to cohorts, the prospective study relied on clinical history that participants themselves reported in a screening survey and a study questionnaire. Recovered participants in ImmuneRACE Cohort 3 were defined by two consecutive negative NP/OP PCR tests, clearance by a healthcare professional, or resolution of symptoms. Each participant in the prospective study had whole blood, serum and a nasopharyngeal or oropharyngeal swab collected by mobile phlebotomists. Participants in the prospective study had the option to provide additional blood draws and questionnaires over a roughly 2-month period. Before DNA extraction, blood samples from the prospective study were shipped at room temperature or frozen.

TCRbeta CDR3 regions were amplified from genomic DNA by means of the immunoSEQ Assay, a bias-controlled multiplex PCR. The study's processing was this. The number of nucleated cells in each sample was estimated from the amplification of reference gene primers within the assay. Sequence reads were collapsed and filtered to measure the absolute abundance of every unique TCRbeta CDR3 rearrangement. For each sample, productive Simpson clonality was calculated by taking the square root of Simpson's diversity index across productive rearrangements. Imported from immuneACCESS, the table was reduced by TCRdb to in-frame sequences with V and J called. These copies leave out some clones; in studies compared against another copy, an unresolved V gene accounts for under half, and the cause of the remainder is not known. That table gives V, J and clone size, and the DNA gave D and trimming. This sample comprises about 300,000 clones, 80% to 90% of them detected only once. 8% to 13% of the sample goes to the ten largest clones.

The TCR comes from a woman between 18 and 30 years old who had recovered from COVID-19. This chain joins TRBV11-2 to TRBJ2-5, with 7 bases matching TRBD2. The specimen sequenced was PBMCs or T cells enriched from blood (not recorded which). The CDR3 has the sequence CASSLDRASGETQYF. The sequenced DNA: TGTGCCAGCAGCTTAGATAGGGCTAGCGGAGAGACCCAGTACTTC.